This TCR beta chain was recovered during a study of CXCR3-negative and CXCR3-positive naive CD8 T cells. A note on this clonotype: The antigen remains undetermined.

The libraries of TRB cDNA were constructed through 5' RACE using UMI labels. TCRdb re-called the 5' RACE reads; one entry per CDR3 protein, DNA not given. The table lists more than 70,000 distinct CDR3 sequences, with about 0.62% in the top ten. Overall study results and limits: Against CXCR3-negative naive cells, CXCR3-positive naive cells showed more hydrophobic TRB CDR3s.

The TCR comes from a human donor in good health. Some clones in this sample may be carry-over from other donors' samples. Sequencing was performed on naive CXCR3+ CD8+ T cells from blood. Specified subset: CD45RO-CCR7+CD27+CD95- naive CD8+ T cells expressing CXCR3 (TNR3+).

CDR3 loop: CASKGLESGELFF. The rearrangement uses TRBV28 and TRBJ2-2; lacking DNA, the TRBD2 call made by TCRdb goes unchecked. The CDR3 is 13 residues long. CDR1 MDHEN and CDR2 SYDVKM come from the germline V gene.